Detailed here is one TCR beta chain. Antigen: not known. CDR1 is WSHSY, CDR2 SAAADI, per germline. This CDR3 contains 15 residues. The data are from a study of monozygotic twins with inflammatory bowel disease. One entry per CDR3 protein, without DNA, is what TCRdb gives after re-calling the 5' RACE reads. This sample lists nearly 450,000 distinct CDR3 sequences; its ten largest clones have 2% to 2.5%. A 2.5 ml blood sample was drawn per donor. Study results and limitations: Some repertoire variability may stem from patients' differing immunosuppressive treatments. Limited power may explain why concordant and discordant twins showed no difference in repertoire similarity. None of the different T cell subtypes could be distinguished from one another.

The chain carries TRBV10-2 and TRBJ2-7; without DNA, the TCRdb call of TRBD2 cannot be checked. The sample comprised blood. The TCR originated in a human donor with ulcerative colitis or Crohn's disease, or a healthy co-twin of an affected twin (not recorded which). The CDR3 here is CASSFSGGASYEQYF.